The source of this TCR beta chain is a study of T cell repertoires in cytomegalovirus infection. Study results and limitations: The ex vivo response was dominated by HLA-C-restricted CMV-specific TCR beta clonotypes. CMV carriers having the relevant HLA were flagged by cumulative public TCR beta family frequency.

Notes on this clonotype: As yet, its antigen is unknown.

With V trimmed by 8 bases and J by 6 bases, 9 bases remained unmatched. The CDR3 has 15 amino acids. Germline V gene lookup returns CDR1 SGHTA and CDR2 FQGNSA. TCRdb reanalysed the reads using MiXCR and keeps one entry per CDR3 protein. The data contain around 340,000 distinct CDR3 sequences, 25% to 30% of them seen just once; the ten biggest clones take up roughly 20%. This chain uses TRBV7-2 with TRBJ2-2; 10 nucleotides match TRBD1. This clonotype was obtained from a human donor in good health (CMV status not recorded). Some clones in this sample may be carry-over from other donors' samples. Material: cultured PBMCs, obtained from culture after CMV antigen stimulation. CDR3 bases: TGTGCCAGCGGCCCGGGACAGGGGAAGTCCGGGGAGCTGTTTTTT. Encoded protein: CASGPGQGKSGELFF.